These 18 T cell receptor beta chains were all obtained from the same sample, sequenced in a study of regulatory T cells in long-lasting Graves disease. With iRepertoire HTBI primers and Arm-PCR of CDR3 regions, TCR beta libraries were built. TCRdb passed the multiplex PCR reads through MiXCR, listing each CDR3 protein once. The sample comprises about 440,000 distinct CDR3 sequences, roughly 17% of which are singletons, and roughly 10% rests with the top ten. This sample's time point: newly diagnosed GD, antithyroid drugs for less than 3 months. Following extraction of RNA from PBMCs, that RNA was used to make the TCR library. This same sample was also part of a study on T cells in Graves' hyperthyroidism and ophthalmopathy.

The source material was peripheral blood mononuclear cells (PBMCs), sampled at new diagnosis, from a patient treated with antithyroid drugs. These receptors all come from a woman aged 25 to 45 with Graves disease.

V gene TRBV9 combines with J gene TRBJ1-2; TRBD1 is a possible D gene (6 bases). Germline CDR1 SGDLS, CDR2 YYNGEE. The CDR3 loop spans 12 amino acids. Trimming took 2 bases from V and 10 from J, leaving 12 bases between them. The CDR3 sequence is CASSVNREDYTF. The CDR3 DNA reads as TGTGCCAGCAGCGTTAACAGGGAAGACTACACCTTC.

This clonotype was counted many times. The chain joins TRBV27 to TRBJ2-5; D ambiguous. The CDR3 runs to 13 residues. Germline V gene sequence: CDR1 MNHEY, CDR2 SMNVEV (reference sequence). V shed 5 bases and J shed 7 bases, with 14 bases lying between them. The CDR3 DNA follows: TGTGCCAGCAGTCCGGACCTAAGAGGGACCCAGTACTTC. Protein product: CASSPDLRGTQYF.

Ten or more counts support this clonotype. J is TRBJ2-1 and V is TRBV7-3, with 8 bases matching TRBD2. The germline CDR1 and CDR2 sequences are SGHTA and FQGTGA. V was pared by 3 bases and J by 8 bases, with 9 bases of the junction left unmatched. The CDR3 runs to 15 residues. The CDR3 is CASSFEREIADEQFF. For the CDR3, the DNA is TGTGCCAGCAGCTTCGAGCGGGAGATAGCTGATGAGCAGTTCTTC.

This clonotype showed up many times. This chain connects TRBV29-1 to TRBJ2-5; a possible D gene is TRBD2 (6 bases). Germline CDR1 is SQVTM and CDR2 is ANQGSEA. The CDR3 is 14 amino acids. V was trimmed by 0 bases and J by 7 bases, leaving 15 bases between them. The CDR3 protein is CSVEDRGLPGTQYF. The CDR3 coding sequence is TGCAGCGTTGAAGATCGGGGGTTACCGGGGACCCAGTACTTC.

This rearrangement joins TRBV19 to TRBJ1-5; possible D gene TRBD1, 6 bases. Trimming took off 2 bases at V and 6 bases at J, with 11 bases between the two ends. Germline CDR1 is LNHDA and CDR2 is SQIVND (reference sequence). CDR3 length equals 14 residues. The CDR3 loop is CASSISGARQPQHF. In DNA form, the CDR3 reads TGTGCCAGTAGTATATCGGGGGCTCGTCAGCCCCAGCATTTT.

The genes are TRBV20-1 and TRBJ1-6, with 7 bases lining up with TRBD1. This CDR3 has 13 amino acids. With V trimmed by 6 bases and J by 9 bases, 8 bases remained unmatched. Germline lookup yields CDR1 DFQATT and CDR2 SNEGSKA (reference sequence). For the CDR3, the DNA is TGCAGTGCCAACACAGGGGAACCTTCACCCCTCCACTTT. It yields the protein CSANTGEPSPLHF.

This clonotype was recorded at least ten times. The rearrangement joins TRBV13 to TRBJ2-7; maybe TRBD1 (6 bases). The CDR3 is 13 amino acids. Trimming left V 4 bases short and J 5 bases short, with 12 bases between. Germline V gene data show CDR1 as PRHDT and CDR2 as FYEKMQ (reference sequence). The CDR3 region has the DNA TGTGCCAGCAGCTCACAGGGTTTCCACGAGCAGTACTTC. Its protein product is CASSSQGFHEQYF.

This clonotype was seen at least ten times. J is TRBJ2-1 and V is TRBV11-2; 10 positions match TRBD1. This CDR3 spans 14 amino acids. Germline loops: CDR1 SGHAT, CDR2 FQNNGV. The V segment lost 4 bases and the J segment 10 bases; nucleotides outside the gene matches: 7. The chain's CDR3 is CASSSGTGVKEQFF. Here the CDR3 DNA reads TGTGCCAGCAGCTCCGGGACAGGGGTGAAAGAGCAGTTCTTC.

The chain is built from TRBV5-6 and TRBJ2-4; D gene uncertain. The CDR3 spans 16 residues. The V end was cut by 0 bases, the J end by 0 bases, with 10 bases between. Germline CDR1 reads SGHDT; CDR2 reads YYEEEE. The CDR3 region is CASSLVADLAKNIQYF. The CDR3 DNA reads TGTGCCAGCAGCTTGGTGGCGGATCTAGCCAAAAACATTCAGTACTTC.

For this clonotype: This sequence may be a read error, since a much larger clone differs from it by one base. The chain carries TRBV29-1 and TRBJ2-4, with a possible D match to TRBD1 (5 bases). The CDR3 has 16 amino acids. Germline loops: CDR1 SQVTM, CDR2 ANQGSEA. Trimming left V 4 bases short and J 1 base short, with 17 bases between. The chain's CDR3 is CSVVGSQGGAKNIQYF. The CDR3 DNA is TGCAGCGTTGTGGGAAGCCAGGGTGGTGCCAAAAACATTCAGTACTTC.

At least ten counts were recorded for this clonotype. The chain uses TRBV20-1 and TRBJ2-5; D is unclear. This CDR3 has 14 residues. The germline V gene has CDR1 DFQATT and CDR2 SNEGSKA (reference sequence). Trimming pared 0 bases from V and 5 bases from J, leaving 13 bases between. The CDR3 reads CSARDPLIGETQYF. The DNA for the CDR3 is TGCAGTGCTAGAGATCCACTTATTGGGGAGACCCAGTACTTC.

In this sample, this clonotype turned up many times. V usage is TRBV11-2 and J usage is TRBJ2-2; 11 bases are shared with TRBD2. Per the germline V gene, CDR1 is SGHAT and CDR2 is FQNNGV. V gave up 6 bases and J gave up 0 bases; unmatched junction bases: 3. CDR3 length: 16 residues. CDR3 loop: CASRSGLAANTGELFF. CDR3 nucleotides: TGTGCCAGCAGATCGGGACTAGCGGCGAACACCGGGGAGCTGTTTTTT.

This clonotype was detected ten times or more. This sequence joins TRBV28 and TRBJ1-2; D gene unclear. The CDR3 totals 12 residues. CDR1 is MDHEN, CDR2 SYDVKM, per germline. The V end lost 4 bases, the J end lost 8 bases, and 11 bases lay between the germline ends. In nucleotides, the CDR3 is TGTGCCAGCAGTTCCCCCTCCCCCGGCTACACCTTC. It codes for CASSSPSPGYTF.

V usage is TRBV29-1 and J usage is TRBJ1-1; D is uncertain. V was cut by 6 bases and J by 4 bases, with 15 bases left in between. This CDR3 has 13 residues. Germline loops: CDR1 SQVTM, CDR2 ANQGSEA. The CDR3 loop is CSVARQLPTEAFF. Written as DNA, the CDR3 is TGCAGCGTCGCCCGGCAACTCCCCACTGAAGCTTTCTTT.

This clonotype was detected many times. The chain joins TRBV3-1 to TRBJ2-2; D is possibly TRBD1 (6 bases). CDR3 length equals 13 residues. The ends were cut back, 1 base at V and 8 bases at J, with 8 bases in the middle. CDR1 is LGHDT and CDR2 is YNNKEL in the germline V gene (reference sequence). CDR3 amino acids: CASSQGGGGELFF. For the CDR3, the DNA is TGTGCCAGCAGCCAAGGAGGGGGAGGGGAGCTGTTTTTT.

This clonotype was counted a few times. The rearrangement joins TRBV7-2 to TRBJ1-1, with 7 bases matching TRBD1. V lost 3 bases and J lost 6; bases outside the gene matches: 13. CDR1 SGHTA and CDR2 FQGNSA come from the germline V gene. This CDR3 region has 16 residues. The CDR3 here is CASSLAQGLVGAEAFF. In DNA, the CDR3 is TGTGCCAGCAGCTTGGCACAGGGGCTGGTAGGCGCTGAAGCTTTCTTT.

Details on this clonotype: A junction end diverges from the germline sequence, so it may reflect a read error. The rearrangement joins TRBV7-9 to TRBJ1-1; tentative D call: TRBD1 (5 bases). Germline CDR1 reads SEHNR; CDR2 reads FQNEAQ (reference sequence). This CDR3 region has 14 residues. Here the CDR3 DNA reads TGTGCCAGCAGTACGGGACGGCCGAACACTGGAGCTTTCTTT. Amino acids: CASSTGRPNTGAFF.

At least ten counts were recorded for this clonotype. The rearrangement uses TRBV28 and TRBJ1-1, with D unresolved. CDR3 size: 14 residues. The germline V gene encodes CDR1 MDHEN and CDR2 SYDVKM. With 4 bases removed from V and 7 bases from J, the gap between germline ends came to 16 bases. The CDR3 loop is CASSSPAPFIEAFF. In DNA form, the CDR3 reads TGTGCCAGCAGTTCCCCAGCTCCTTTCATTGAAGCTTTCTTT.